This TCR beta chain appears in the sequencing data of a study of T cell repertoires in cytomegalovirus infection. TCRdb ran MiXCR on the reads and lists one entry per CDR3 protein. There are approximately 600,000 distinct CDR3 sequences in the sample; 40% occur only once, and about 46% lies in the top ten. This clonotype turned up a few times. The target antigen is unknown. It may be a read error: a sequence one base away is much more abundant. The origin of this receptor is a human donor in good health (CMV status not recorded). Some clones in this sample may be carry-over from other donors' samples. The specimen comprised cultured PBMCs, sampled from culture after CMV antigen stimulation.

Written as DNA, the CDR3 is TGTGCCAGCAGCCAGATAGATACGCAGTATTTT. Translating gives CASSQIDTQYF. The V and J genes are TRBV7-3 and TRBJ2-3, with D unclear. CDR3 length: 11 amino acids. The germline V gene has CDR1 SGHTA and CDR2 FQGTGA. V was cut by 5 bases and J by 5 bases, with 5 bases left in between.